Listed below are T cell receptor beta chains from one sample, sequenced in a study of beta chain features in type 1 diabetes. Produced via immunoSEQ multiplex PCR; TCRdb's table is partial and in-frame only. The data hold about 320,000 clones, with approximately 14% observed a single time. The specimen sequenced was central memory CD4+ T cells from blood. The receptors here all came from a young man in good health. The CDR3 runs from the conserved cysteine through the conserved F or W. A D gene is named only where the DNA matches it firmly. The size field is filled for only some rows; it gives once, few, many or a size class.

j_call	v_call	d_call	clone_size	cdr3_aa	cdr3_nt
TRBJ1-2	TRBV4-3	TRBD1	NA	CASSQQDRDSYGYTF	TGCGCCAGCAGCCAACAGGACAGGGACAGCTATGGCTACACCTTC
TRBJ2-3	TRBV19	TRBD2	NA	CASSILAGATTDTQYF	TGTGCCAGTAGTATCCTAGCGGGAGCTACGACAGATACGCAGTATTTT
TRBJ2-7	TRBV18	NA	NA	CASSPAVDNPYEQYF	TGTGCCAGCTCACCAGCAGTGGACAACCCCTACGAGCAGTACTTC
TRBJ1-6	TRBV6-1	NA	few	CASSIQRNSPLHF	TGTGCCAGCAGTATACAGCGAAATTCACCCCTCCACTTT
TRBJ1-2	TRBV19	NA	few	CASSIRLPPAEYGYTF	TGTGCCAGTAGTATCCGCCTGCCACCTGCGGAATATGGCTACACCTTC
TRBJ1-2	TRBV11-2	NA	few	CASSQEPSGRTMATTF	TGTGCCAGCAGCCAAGAACCTTCAGGGCGAACTATGGCTACAACCTTC
TRBJ1-2	TRBV2	TRBD1	few	CASTEGAGDGYTF	TGTGCCAGCACGGAGGGGGCGGGGGATGGCTACACCTTC
TRBJ2-2	TRBV7-2	TRBD1	few	CASSLAGTGGVGELFF	TGTGCCAGCAGCTTAGCGGGGACAGGGGGTGTCGGGGAGCTGTTTTTT
TRBJ2-7	TRBV11-2	TRBD2	NA	CASSSSGTTYEQYF	TGTGCCAGCAGCTCATCTGGGACTACCTACGAGCAGTACTTC
TRBJ1-2	TRBV5-6	NA	few	CASSVGSLGYTF	TGTGCCAGCAGCGTGGGGTCGTTGGGCTACACCTTC
TRBJ1-5	TRBV5-6	NA	few	CASSLGGFQPQHF	TGTGCCAGCAGCTTGGGTGGTTTTCAGCCCCAGCATTTT
TRBJ2-5	TRBV7-2	NA	few	CASKTAETQYF	TGTGCCAGCAAAACTGCGGAGACCCAGTACTTC
TRBJ2-3	TRBV7-2	NA	many	CASSLVRPSMFSTDTQYF	TGTGCCAGCAGCTTAGTCAGGCCCAGTATGTTTAGCACAGATACGCAGTATTTT
TRBJ2-5	TRBV10-3	NA	few	CASRAGFGQETQYF	TGTGCCAGCAGGGCAGGGTTCGGCCAAGAGACCCAGTACTTC
TRBJ1-4	TRBV6-6	NA	few	CASSPQGIGNEKLFF	TGTGCCAGCAGTCCGCAGGGGATTGGTAATGAAAAACTGTTTTTT
TRBJ1-1	TRBV4-3	TRBD1	NA	CASSQDPGQGVQAFF	TGCGCCAGCAGCCAAGACCCGGGACAGGGGGTTCAAGCTTTCTTT
TRBJ2-5	TRBV7-2	NA	few	CASSLAETQYF	TGTGCCAGCAGCTTAGCGGAGACCCAGTACTTC
TRBJ2-3	TRBV6-5	NA	few	CASSSNTDTQYF	TGTGCCAGCAGTTCAAATACAGATACGCAGTATTTT
TRBJ2-7	TRBV5-6	TRBD1	many	CASSAYRGAYEQYF	TGTGCCAGCAGCGCGTACAGGGGCGCCTACGAGCAGTACTTC
TRBJ2-2	TRBV7-2	NA	NA	CASSPGGSTGELFF	TGTGCCAGCAGCCCTGGAGGGTCCACCGGGGAGCTGTTTTTT
TRBJ1-1	TRBV18	NA	many	CASSPAGGSTEAFF	TGTGCCAGCTCACCAGCGGGGGGAAGCACTGAAGCTTTCTTT
TRBJ2-2	TRBV7-3	NA	NA	CASSLNLPNTGELFF	TGTGCCAGCAGCTTAAATCTGCCGAACACCGGGGAGCTGTTTTTT
TRBJ2-1	TRBV2	TRBD1	few	CASGTGNEQFF	TGTGCCAGCGGGACAGGCAATGAGCAGTTCTTC
TRBJ2-7	TRBV11-2	TRBD2	NA	CASSLAASGGYRQYF	TGTGCCAGCAGCTTAGCGGCTAGCGGGGGGTATCGGCAGTACTTC
TRBJ2-6	TRBV27	NA	few	CASSSYRVPSTGANVLTF	TGTGCCAGCAGTTCGTACAGGGTCCCGAGTACCGGGGCCAACGTCCTGACTTTC
TRBJ2-1	TRBV11-3	NA	NA	CASSPFKGRTGGDEQFF	TGTGCCAGCAGCCCCTTCAAAGGGCGGACTGGCGGGGATGAGCAGTTCTTC
TRBJ2-3	TRBV7-9	NA	few	CASSLSTSTDTQYF	TGTGCCAGCAGTCTATCGACTAGCACAGATACGCAGTATTTT
TRBJ1-3	TRBV6-5	TRBD1	NA	CASSAGQGVGNTIYF	TGTGCCAGCAGCGCGGGACAGGGGGTTGGAAACACCATATATTTT
TRBJ2-5	TRBV7-9	NA	NA	CASSPRQTQYF	TGTGCCAGCAGCCCCCGGCAGACCCAGTACTTC
TRBJ1-1	TRBV11-3	NA	few	CAVSSAGTVNTEAFF	TGTGCCGTTTCCTCAGCCGGGACGGTGAACACTGAAGCTTTCTTT
TRBJ2-5	TRBV11-3	TRBD1	few	CASSRRTGSAYETQYF	TGTGCCAGCAGCCGCCGGACAGGGTCGGCGTATGAGACCCAGTACTTC
TRBJ1-2	TRBV28	NA	few	CASSPAGGNYGYTF	TGTGCCAGCAGCCCCGCCGGGGGAAACTATGGCTACACCTTC